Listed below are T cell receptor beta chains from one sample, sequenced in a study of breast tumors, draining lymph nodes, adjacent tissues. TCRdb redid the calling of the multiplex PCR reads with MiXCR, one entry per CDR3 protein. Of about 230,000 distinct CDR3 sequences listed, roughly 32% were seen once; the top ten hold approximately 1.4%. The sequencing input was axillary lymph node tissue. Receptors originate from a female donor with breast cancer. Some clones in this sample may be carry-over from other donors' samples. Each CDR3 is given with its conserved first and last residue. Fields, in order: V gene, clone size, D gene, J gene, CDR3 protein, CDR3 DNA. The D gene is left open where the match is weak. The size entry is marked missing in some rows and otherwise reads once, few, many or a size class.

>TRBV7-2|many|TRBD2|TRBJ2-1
CASSLGTSRGNEQFF
TGTGCCAGCAGCTTGGGGACTAGCAGAGGAAATGAGCAGTTCTTC
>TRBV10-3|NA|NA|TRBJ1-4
CAISEGGEKLFF
TGTGCCATCAGTGAGGGAGGGGAAAAACTGTTTTTT
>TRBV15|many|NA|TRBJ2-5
CATSRPSQTQYF
TGTGCCACCAGCAGACCTTCGCAGACCCAGTACTTC
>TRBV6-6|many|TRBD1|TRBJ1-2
CASSPGQGRGHRNGYTF
TGTGCCAGCAGCCCCGGACAGGGAAGGGGGCATAGGAATGGCTACACCTTC
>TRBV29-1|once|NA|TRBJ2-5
CSFTSNQETQYF
TGCAGCTTCACTAGCAACCAAGAGACCCAGTACTTC
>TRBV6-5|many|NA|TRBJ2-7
CASSYANQGYEQYF
TGTGCCAGCAGTTACGCTAATCAGGGCTACGAGCAGTACTTC
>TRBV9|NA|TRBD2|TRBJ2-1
CAGSVDRTSGGVGQSF
TGTGCCGGCAGCGTAGATCGTACTAGCGGGGGGGTAGGGCAGTCCTTC
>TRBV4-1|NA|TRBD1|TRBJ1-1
CASSQIPTGGTEAFF
TGCGCCAGCAGCCAAATCCCGACAGGGGGCACTGAAGCTTTCTTT
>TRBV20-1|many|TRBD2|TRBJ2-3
CSAAGLAGSTDTQYF
TGCAGTGCCGCCGGACTAGCGGGGAGCACAGATACGCAGTATTTT
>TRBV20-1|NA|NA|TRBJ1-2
CSARDLEGRNYGYTF
TGCAGTGCTAGAGATTTAGAGGGACGGAACTATGGCTACACCTTC
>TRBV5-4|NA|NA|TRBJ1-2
CASSLGQLGYTF
TGTGCCAGCAGCTTGGGACAGTTGGGCTACACCTTC
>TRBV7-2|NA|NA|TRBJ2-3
CASTLRPDRQYF
TGTGCCAGCACCCTACGGCCAGATAGGCAGTATTTT
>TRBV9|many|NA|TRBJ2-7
CASSVDGGPYEQYF
TGTGCCAGCAGCGTAGATGGGGGCCCCTACGAGCAGTACTTC